The clone carrying this T cell receptor beta chain occurred many times. The data stem from a study of T-cell memory formation after mild COVID-19. Trimming took 7 bases from V and 2 from J; bases not matched to a gene: 5. Per germline, CDR1 MDHEN and CDR2 SYDVKM. This CDR3 contains 14 residues. TCRdb ran MiXCR on the 5' RACE reads and lists one entry per CDR3 protein. Found here are around 25,000 distinct CDR3 sequences, approximately 7% of them singletons; the top ten hold 11% to 15%. V gene TRBV28 combines with J gene TRBJ2-1; 7 bases are shared with TRBD1. The sequenced material came from PBMCs or a T cell subset sorted from them (not recorded which). This receptor was taken from an adult woman who had mild COVID-19 (a few samples of this study predate the infection). Cell type and time point are not known. Written as DNA, the CDR3 is TGTGCCAGCATCCCCGGGACAGCCTACAATGAGCAGTTCTTC. It yields the protein CASIPGTAYNEQFF.